These 15 T cell receptor beta chains originate from one sample sequenced in a study of vaccination and CD4 T cells after COVID-19. Researchers used the Oncomine TCR Beta short-read assay to sequence DNA from cultured CD4+ T cells. Each CDR3 protein is one row after TCRdb ran MiXCR on the PCR reads. The sample has about 21,000 distinct CDR3 sequences, less than 50% seen once. Treatment in this sample: roughly 10-day PBMC culture with coronavirus spike peptide pools or control peptides (ViraFEST assay). These receptors are not linked to any known antigen. What was sequenced was CD4+ T cells from blood, cultured in vitro. The receptors shown here come from a human donor who had recovered from COVID-19.

V and J are TRBV19 and TRBJ2-2, with D tentatively TRBD1 or TRBD2 (5 bases each). Trimming shortened V by 3 bases and J by 1 base, and 15 bases separated the two germline ends. Germline CDR1 LNHDA, CDR2 SQIVND (reference sequence). The CDR3 sequence is 17 residues long. CDR3 region: CASSMGGTLGNTGELFF. DNA of the CDR3: TGTGCCAGTAGTATGGGTGGGACCCTCGGGAACACCGGGGAGCTGTTTTTT.

J is TRBJ2-7 and V is TRBV6-2 or TRBV6-3; 8 bases line up with TRBD1. This CDR3 region has 14 residues. Germline CDR1 reads MNHEY; CDR2 reads SVGEGT. J gave up 5 bases and V 10 bases, and 13 bases lay outside the gene matches. The DNA for the CDR3 is TGTGCCACCTTCCGAGGACAGGGTTCCCACGAGCAGTACTTC. Translating gives CATFRGQGSHEQYF.

This sequence joins TRBV27 and TRBJ2-1; the D call may be TRBD1 or TRBD2 (5 bases each). Germline loops: CDR1 MNHEY, CDR2 SMNVEV (reference sequence). Trimming took 7 bases from V and 8 from J, leaving 21 bases between them. The CDR3 runs 15 residues. This CDR3 is CASMFGGRFMDEQFF. CDR3 nucleotide sequence: TGTGCCAGCATGTTTGGGGGACGCTTTATGGATGAGCAGTTCTTC.

V gene TRBV20-1 combines with J gene TRBJ2-1; D remains unclear. The germline V and J ends were trimmed by 1 base and 2 bases, with 12 bases remaining between them. Germline lookup yields CDR1 DFQATT and CDR2 SNEGSKA (reference sequence). There are 15 residues in the CDR3. For the CDR3, the DNA is TGCAGTGCTAGAGTGCTTCGCACAACCTACAATGAGCAGTTCTTC. Protein sequence: CSARVLRTTYNEQFF.

The rearrangement uses TRBV20-1 and TRBJ1-2; D ambiguous. Germline V gene sequence: CDR1 DFQATT, CDR2 SNEGSKA (reference sequence). The CDR3 has 14 amino acids. The V gene lost 0 bases and the J gene lost 9 bases, with 17 bases spanning the gap. The CDR3 DNA reads as TGCAGTGCTAGAGAACGAGGGTTTAACACGAGCTACACCTTC. It yields the protein CSARERGFNTSYTF.

This chain connects TRBV5-1 to TRBJ2-5; 10 positions agree with TRBD1. J gave up 4 bases and V 4 bases, and 4 bases lay outside the gene matches. Germline CDR1 reads SGHRS; CDR2 reads YFSETQ. The CDR3 has 14 amino acids. The CDR3 is CASSPDRGRETQYF. CDR3 in DNA: TGCGCCAGCAGCCCAGACAGGGGGCGAGAGACCCAGTACTTC.

The V gene is TRBV10-3, the J gene TRBJ1-5; D is ambiguous. V was clipped by 8 bases and J by 5 bases, with 16 bases between them. This CDR3 has 14 amino acids. Germline-derived CDR1 and CDR2 are ENHRY and SYGVKD. CDR3 protein: CAIGWGGNDQPQHF. The DNA for the CDR3 is TGTGCCATCGGCTGGGGTGGGAACGATCAGCCCCAGCATTTT.

This clonotype was observed a handful of times. The chain carries TRBV19 and TRBJ1-1, with D perhaps TRBD1 (6 bases). Germline loops: CDR1 LNHDA, CDR2 SQIVND (reference sequence). There are 15 residues in the CDR3. The V and J ends lost 2 bases and 1 base respectively, with 11 bases between them. CDR3: CASSIPFRGNTEAFF. The CDR3 DNA sequence: TGTGCCAGTAGTATACCATTCAGGGGGAACACTGAAGCTTTCTTT.

The DNA of the CDR3 is TGTGCCAGCAGTTTAGGGACAGATGATTATAGCAATCAGCCCCAGCATTTT. Translation: CASSLGTDDYSNQPQHF. The chain carries TRBV28 and TRBJ1-5; 7 nucleotides align to TRBD1. Germline V gene lookup returns CDR1 MDHEN and CDR2 SYDVKM. The CDR3 has 17 amino acids. The ends lost 2 bases at V and 0 bases at J; junction bases unmatched: 7.

This clonotype is medium-sized in the sample. This chain links TRBV6-1 with TRBJ2-7; 11 positions agree with TRBD1. Germline V CDR1 and CDR2: MNHNS, SASEGT. This CDR3 is built from 13 residues. V lost 4 bases and J lost 6; bases outside the gene matches: 2. CDR3 coding DNA: TGTGCCAGCAGTGGGACAGGGGGCGCCGAGCAGTACTTC. It encodes CASSGTGGAEQYF.

J is TRBJ2-2 and V is TRBV29-1, with TRBD2 identical over 7 bases. Germline CDR1 SQVTM, CDR2 ANQGSEA. With 5 bases clipped from V and 1 base from J, the junction kept 4 bases outside the gene matches. The CDR3 is made up of 14 amino acids. CDR3 in DNA: TGCAGCGTTCCTCGCGGGGGGAACACCGGGGAGCTGTTTTTT. It translates to CSVPRGGNTGELFF.

This clonotype showed up just a few times. The chain couples TRBV7-2 to TRBJ1-1; D is possibly TRBD1 (6 bases). The CDR3 contains 14 residues. Germline V gives CDR1 SGHTA, CDR2 FQGNSA. Between the trimmed V and J ends, which lost 6 bases and 1 base, there was a span of 12 bases. The CDR3 DNA sequence: TGTGCCAGCAGTCGACAGGCCCAGAACACTGAAGCTTTCTTT. Translated: CASSRQAQNTEAFF.

V and J are TRBV2 and TRBJ2-7; weak D call: TRBD1 (6 bases). The CDR3 has 15 residues. CDR1 is SNHLY, CDR2 FYNNEI, per germline. V dropped 3 bases and J dropped 3 bases, with 15 bases sitting between them. CDR3 bases: TGTGCCAGCAGTGAGGAAAGGACAGAACTCTACGAGCAGTACTTC. Protein product: CASSEERTELYEQYF.

Of note for this clonotype: The junction and the germline gene differ at one end; a read error may be behind it. CDR3: CGSSEGFRGGAFF. The CDR3 coding sequence is TGTGGCAGCAGTGAAGGTTTTCGAGGGGGGGCTTTCTTT. This sequence joins TRBV6-1 and TRBJ1-1; maybe TRBD1 (6 bases). This CDR3 is built from 13 residues. Germline V gives CDR1 MNHNS, CDR2 SASEGT.

The gene calls are TRBV20-1 and TRBJ1-5; tentatively, D is TRBD1 (6 bases). CDR3 length: 15 residues. Looked up from germline, CDR1 is DFQATT and CDR2 is SNEGSKA (reference sequence). The ends were cut back, 0 bases at V and 2 bases at J, with 11 bases in the middle. The CDR3 region has the DNA TGCAGTGCTAGAGATTTTAGGGGGGGCAATCAGCCCCAGCATTTT. This translates into CSARDFRGGNQPQHF.